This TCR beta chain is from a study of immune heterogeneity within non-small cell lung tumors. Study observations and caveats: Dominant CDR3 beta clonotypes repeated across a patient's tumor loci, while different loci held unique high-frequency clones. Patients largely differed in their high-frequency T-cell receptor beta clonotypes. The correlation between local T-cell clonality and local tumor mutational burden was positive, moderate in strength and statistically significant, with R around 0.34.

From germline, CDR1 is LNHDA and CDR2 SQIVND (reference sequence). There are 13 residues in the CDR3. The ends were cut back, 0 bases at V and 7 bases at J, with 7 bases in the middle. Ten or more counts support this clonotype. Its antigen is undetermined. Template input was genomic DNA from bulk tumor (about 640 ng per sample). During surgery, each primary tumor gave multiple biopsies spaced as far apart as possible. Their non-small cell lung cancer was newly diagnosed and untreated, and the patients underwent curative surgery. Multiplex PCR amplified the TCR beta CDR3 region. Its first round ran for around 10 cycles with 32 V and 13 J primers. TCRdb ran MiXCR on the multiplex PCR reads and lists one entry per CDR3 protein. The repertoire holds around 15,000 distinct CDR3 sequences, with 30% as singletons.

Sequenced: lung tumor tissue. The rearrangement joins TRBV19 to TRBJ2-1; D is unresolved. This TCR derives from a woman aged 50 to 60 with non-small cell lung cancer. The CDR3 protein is CASSIEGGNEQFF. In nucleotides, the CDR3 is TGTGCCAGTAGTATAGAGGGTGGGAATGAGCAGTTCTTC.